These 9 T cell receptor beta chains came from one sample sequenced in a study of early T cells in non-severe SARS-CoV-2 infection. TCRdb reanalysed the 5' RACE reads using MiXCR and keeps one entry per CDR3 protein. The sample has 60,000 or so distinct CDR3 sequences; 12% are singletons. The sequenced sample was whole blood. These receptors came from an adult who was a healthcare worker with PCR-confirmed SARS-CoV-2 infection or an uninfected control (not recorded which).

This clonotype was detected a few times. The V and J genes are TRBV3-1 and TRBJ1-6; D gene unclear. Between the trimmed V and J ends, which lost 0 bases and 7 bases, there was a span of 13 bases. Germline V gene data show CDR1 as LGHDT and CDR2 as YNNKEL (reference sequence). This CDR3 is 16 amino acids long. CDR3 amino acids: CASSQDLGQLNSPLHF. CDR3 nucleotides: TGTGCCAGCAGCCAAGATCTTGGGCAGCTGAATTCACCCCTCCACTTT. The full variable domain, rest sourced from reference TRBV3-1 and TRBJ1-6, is DTAVSQTPKYLVTQMGNDKSIKCEQNLGHDTMYWYKQDSKKFLKIMFSYNNKELIINETVPNRFSPKSPDKAHLNLHINSLELGDSAVYFCASSQDLGQLNSPLHFGNGTRLTVT.

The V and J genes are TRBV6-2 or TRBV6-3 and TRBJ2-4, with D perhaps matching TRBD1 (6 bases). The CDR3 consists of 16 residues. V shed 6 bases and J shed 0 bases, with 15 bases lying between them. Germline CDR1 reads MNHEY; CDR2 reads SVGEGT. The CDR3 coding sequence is TGTGCCAGCAGCCAACAGGGAAGTGGAGCCAAAAACATTCAGTACTTC. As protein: CASSQQGSGAKNIQYF.

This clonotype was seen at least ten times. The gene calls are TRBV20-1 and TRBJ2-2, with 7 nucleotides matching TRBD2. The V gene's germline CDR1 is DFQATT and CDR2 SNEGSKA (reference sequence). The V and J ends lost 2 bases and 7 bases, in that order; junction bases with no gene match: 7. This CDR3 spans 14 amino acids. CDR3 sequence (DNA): TGCAGTGCTAGACCCAGAGGGAGGGGCGGGGAGCTGTTTTTT. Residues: CSARPRGRGGELFF.

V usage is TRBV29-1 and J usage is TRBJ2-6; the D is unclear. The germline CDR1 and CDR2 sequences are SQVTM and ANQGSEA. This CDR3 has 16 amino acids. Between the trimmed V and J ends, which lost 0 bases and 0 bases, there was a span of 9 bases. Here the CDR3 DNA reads TGCAGCGTTGAAGATCCGTACGCCTCTGGGGCCAACGTCCTGACTTTC. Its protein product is CSVEDPYASGANVLTF.

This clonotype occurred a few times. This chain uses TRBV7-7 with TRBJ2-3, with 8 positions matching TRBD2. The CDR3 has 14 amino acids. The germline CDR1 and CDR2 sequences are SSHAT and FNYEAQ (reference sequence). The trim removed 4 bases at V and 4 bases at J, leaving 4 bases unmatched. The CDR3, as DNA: TGTGCCAGCAGCTACGGACTAGCCTCAGATACGCAGTATTTT. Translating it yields CASSYGLASDTQYF.

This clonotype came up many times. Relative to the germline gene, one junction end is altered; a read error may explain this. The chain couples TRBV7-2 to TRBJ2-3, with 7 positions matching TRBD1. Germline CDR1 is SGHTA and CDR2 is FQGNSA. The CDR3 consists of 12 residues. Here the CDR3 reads CASSSNRDSPFF. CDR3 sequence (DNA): TGTGCCAGCAGCTCGAACCGGGACAGTCCATTTTTT.

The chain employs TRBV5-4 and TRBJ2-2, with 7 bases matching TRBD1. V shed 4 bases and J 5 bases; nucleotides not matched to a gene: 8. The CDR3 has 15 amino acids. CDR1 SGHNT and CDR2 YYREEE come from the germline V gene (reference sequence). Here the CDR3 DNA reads TGTGCCAGCAGCCTTCTAGGGGGCAAAACCGGGGAGCTGTTTTTT. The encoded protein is CASSLLGGKTGELFF. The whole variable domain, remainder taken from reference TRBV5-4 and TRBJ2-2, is ETGVTQSPTHLIKTRGQQVTLRCSSQSGHNTVSWYQQALGQGPQFIFQYYREEENGRGNFPPRFSGLQFPNYSSELNVNALELDDSALYLCASSLLGGKTGELFFGEGSRLTVL.

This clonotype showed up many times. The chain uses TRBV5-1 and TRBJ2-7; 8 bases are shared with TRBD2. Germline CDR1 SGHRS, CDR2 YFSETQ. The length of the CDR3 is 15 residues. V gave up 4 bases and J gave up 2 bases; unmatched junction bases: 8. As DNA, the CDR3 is TGCGCCAGCAGCCATACTAGCGGTGCCACCTACGAGCAGTACTTC. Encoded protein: CASSHTSGATYEQYF.

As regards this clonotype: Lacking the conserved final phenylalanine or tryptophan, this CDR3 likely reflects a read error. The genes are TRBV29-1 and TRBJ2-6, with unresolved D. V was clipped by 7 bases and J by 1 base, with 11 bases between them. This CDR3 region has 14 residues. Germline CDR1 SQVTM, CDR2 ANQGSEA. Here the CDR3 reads CSAEIGSGANVLTS. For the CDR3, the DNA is TGCAGCGCCGAAATAGGTTCTGGGGCCAACGTCCTGACTTCC.